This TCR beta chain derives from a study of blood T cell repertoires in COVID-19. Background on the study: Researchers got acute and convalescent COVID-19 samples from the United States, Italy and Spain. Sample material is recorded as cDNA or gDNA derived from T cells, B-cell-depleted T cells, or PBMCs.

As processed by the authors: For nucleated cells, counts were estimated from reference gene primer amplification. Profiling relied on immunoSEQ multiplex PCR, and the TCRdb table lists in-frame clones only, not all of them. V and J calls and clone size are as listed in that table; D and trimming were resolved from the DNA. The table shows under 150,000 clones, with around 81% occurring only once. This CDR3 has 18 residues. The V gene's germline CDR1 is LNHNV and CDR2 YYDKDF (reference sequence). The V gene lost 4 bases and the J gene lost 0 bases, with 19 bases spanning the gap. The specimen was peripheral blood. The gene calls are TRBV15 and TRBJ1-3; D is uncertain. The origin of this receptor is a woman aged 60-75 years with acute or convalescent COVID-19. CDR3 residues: CATSTPRVEDFSGNTIYF. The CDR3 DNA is TGTGCCACCAGCACGCCCCGGGTGGAGGACTTCTCTGGAAACACCATATATTTT.